This entry is about one TCR beta chain. No antigen is known for it. Sequencing libraries made from TCR beta cDNA carried unique molecular identifiers. TCRdb reprocessed the PCR reads via MiXCR and lists one record per CDR3 protein. The sample has some 370,000 distinct CDR3 sequences, about a third seen once. The data belong to a study of post-analysis software for immune sequencing data. Study outcomes and limitations: Controls showed lower frequencies than patients for several TRBV segments, and TRBV5-6, TRBV5-1 and TRBV20-1 were among these.

V was trimmed by 5 bases and J by 0 bases, leaving 11 bases between them. The CDR3 covers 15 residues. Germline CDR1 and CDR2: SGHTA and FQGTGA. The TCR was taken from a girl aged 10-17 years with multiple sclerosis. The chain joins TRBV7-3 to TRBJ2-1, with D perhaps TRBD2 (5 bases). Sequencing input: blood. This CDR3 is CASSKSGSSYNEQFF. The DNA for the CDR3 is TGTGCCAGCAGCAAAAGCGGAAGCTCCTACAATGAGCAGTTCTTC.